The 13 T cell receptor beta chains below all came from one sample that was sequenced in a study of T cell responses to AZD1222 COVID-19 vaccine. Using immunoSEQ multiplex PCR, the repertoire was profiled, and TCRdb retains in-frame clones only, with some absent. The sample has tens of thousands of clones; about 83% are singletons. The sequenced sample was peripheral blood, obtained 28 days after the second AZD1222 dose. These receptors originate from an adult who received the AZD1222 COVID-19 vaccine.

This clone appeared a few times. The chain joins TRBV5-3 to TRBJ2-7, with D hard to call. TRBV5-3 is an ORF for which the function is uncertain. V lost 1 base, J lost 2 bases, and 13 bases lay in between. The CDR3 is 15 amino acids. The DNA for the CDR3 is TGTGCCAGAAGCTTGAGGGTAGCCCCCACCTACGAGCAGTACTTC. This gives the protein CARSLRVAPTYEQYF.

The chain links TRBV7-2 to TRBJ1-5, with 9 bases identical to TRBD1. Trimming cost V 1 base and J 4 bases; bases outside gene matches: 5. This CDR3 comprises 16 residues. Germline V gives CDR1 SGHTA, CDR2 FQGNSA. The CDR3 DNA reads TGTGCCAGCAGCTTAGGAGGGACAGGGCTAAATCAGCCCCAGCATTTT. It specifies CASSLGGTGLNQPQHF.

The chain joins TRBV5-4 to TRBJ2-7, with 9 bases matching TRBD2. The germline V gene has CDR1 SGHNT and CDR2 YYREEE (reference sequence). This CDR3 spans 15 amino acids. The V gene end was trimmed by 4 bases and the J gene end by 6 bases; junction bases not matched to a gene: 11. The CDR3 DNA sequence: TGTGCCAGCAGCCACCCGGGACTAGCAGGGGCCGAGCAGTACTTC. This sequence encodes CASSHPGLAGAEQYF.

The chain uses TRBV5-6 and TRBJ1-2, with unresolved D. Trimming shortened V by 4 bases and J by 0 bases, and 13 bases separated the two germline ends. The length of the CDR3 is 15 residues. Germline V CDR1 and CDR2: SGHDT, YYEEEE. The CDR3 here is CASSEGLGTNYGYTF. CDR3 sequence (DNA): TGTGCCAGCAGCGAAGGGTTGGGGACTAACTATGGCTACACCTTC.

This clone came up a few times. CDR3 in amino acids: CASSKAGGGASNQPQHF. In DNA form, the CDR3 reads TGTGCCAGCAGCAAGGCGGGGGGAGGGGCGAGCAATCAGCCCCAGCATTTT. This chain joins TRBV21-1 and TRBJ1-5. TRBV21-1 is a documented pseudogene. The CDR3 runs 17 residues.

A word on this clone: The sample carries other DNA sequences with the same CDR3. The rearrangement uses TRBV30 and TRBJ1-5; D perhaps matches TRBD1 (5 bases). The germline V gene encodes CDR1 GTSNPN and CDR2 SVGIG (reference sequence). Trimming removed 1 base from V and 3 bases from J, with 7 bases in between. The CDR3 is 13 amino acids. For the CDR3, the DNA is TGTGCCTGGAGTGGACAGTCCAATCAGCCCCAGCATTTT. This translates into CAWSGQSNQPQHF.

The chain is built from TRBV5-5 and TRBJ2-1; 7 bases match TRBD2. J was trimmed by 1 base and V by 0 bases; bases with no gene match: 1. The germline V gene encodes CDR1 SGHKS and CDR2 YYEKEE (reference sequence). The CDR3 has 15 amino acids. The CDR3 nucleotides read TGTGCCAGCAGCTTGGACGGGGGGTCCTACAATGAGCAGTTCTTC. Translating gives CASSLDGGSYNEQFF.

This chain joins TRBV18 and TRBJ2-2; 8 bases are a match to TRBD2. The V gene end was trimmed by 5 bases and the J gene end by 0 bases; junction bases not matched to a gene: 8. The CDR3 runs 17 residues. The germline CDR1 and CDR2 sequences are KGHSH and LQKENI. The CDR3 nucleotides read TGTGCCAGCTCATCAGCGGGAGTCGCCTCGAACACCGGGGAGCTGTTTTTT. Protein: CASSSAGVASNTGELFF.

The chain uses TRBV20-1 and TRBJ2-1; D gene uncertain. The CDR3 has 10 amino acids. V was clipped by 4 bases and J by 5 bases, with 3 bases between them. CDR1 DFQATT and CDR2 SNEGSKA come from the germline V gene (reference sequence). This CDR3 reads CSAMNNEQFF. Here the CDR3 DNA reads TGCAGTGCTATGAACAATGAGCAGTTCTTC.

The chain is built from TRBV19 and TRBJ1-2, with D perhaps TRBD1 (5 bases). The CDR3 length is 17 residues. Trimming took 4 bases from V and 8 from J, leaving 26 bases between them. CDR1 and CDR2 (germline): LNHDA, SQIVND (reference sequence). The CDR3 bases are TGTGCCAGTAGTACGCTCCCGTCCAGGGTAATGGCTCGGGGCTACACCTTC. Translation gives CASSTLPSRVMARGYTF.

The chain uses TRBV7-3 and TRBJ2-1; 13 bases align to TRBD2. After removal of 5 bases from V and 10 bases from J, the junction contained 8 bases not matched to a gene. The CDR3 is 15 residues long. In germline, CDR1 is SGHTA, CDR2 FQGTGA. The CDR3 DNA sequence: TGTGCCAGCAGCATACTAGCGGGAGGGGGATCGGAGCAGTTCTTC. Translation: CASSILAGGGSEQFF.

This rearrangement joins TRBV10-3 to TRBJ2-3, with 9 nucleotides matching TRBD2. Germline V gene data show CDR1 as ENHRY and CDR2 as SYGVKD. This CDR3 contains 20 residues. The J segment lost 0 bases and the V segment lost 4 bases, leaving 17 bases of the junction unmatched. This CDR3 is CAISGPVVVAGEHSTDTQYF. CDR3 coding DNA: TGTGCCATCAGTGGCCCCGTTGTGGTAGCGGGGGAGCATAGCACAGATACGCAGTATTTT.

V gene TRBV3-1 (or the pseudogene TRBV3-2) combines with J gene TRBJ2-1; 10 bases align to TRBD2. The CDR3 loop spans 16 amino acids. Trimming took 4 bases from V and 9 from J; bases not matched to a gene: 12. Germline assignment: CDR1 LGHDT and CDR2 YNNKEL (reference sequence). This CDR3 is CASSRPSGGRGVEQFF. DNA of the CDR3: TGTGCCAGCAGCCGTCCTAGCGGGGGCAGGGGTGTTGAGCAGTTCTTC.